The sequence of this TCR beta chain was determined in a study of T-cell memory formation after mild COVID-19. TCRdb reprocessed the 5' RACE reads with MiXCR, giving one entry per CDR3 protein. Of approximately 99,000 distinct CDR3 sequences in the sample, 18% were seen once. This clonotype was seen a few times. Germline-derived CDR1 and CDR2 are SQVTM and ANQGSEA. This CDR3 contains 13 residues. V lost 3 bases and J 0 bases, leaving 8 bases between the germline ends. The chain is built from TRBV29-1 and TRBJ1-1; D gene unclear. The origin of this receptor is a man aged 18 to 30 who had mild COVID-19 (a few samples of this study predate the infection). Cell type and time point are not known. Sequenced sample: PBMCs or a T cell subset sorted from them (not recorded which). CDR3 in amino acids: CSVEGRMNTEAFF. CDR3 in DNA: TGCAGCGTTGAGGGCAGAATGAACACTGAAGCTTTCTTT.